This T cell receptor beta chain was retrieved from a study of cytomegalovirus exposure and HLA in healthy donors. The overall study: Among approximately 400 genotyped donors, approximately 80% fell in the Caucasian-associated ancestry cluster.

Study-wide results and caveats: For cytomegalovirus status, the classifier reportedly gave diagnoses with high specificity and sensitivity. Presence/absence analyses assumed roughly uniform sequencing depth across donors, which may not hold.

As regards this clone: What it binds is not known.

PCR used 60 Vbeta primers and 13 Jbeta primers. Generated by immunoSEQ multiplex PCR, the TCRdb table keeps only in-frame clones and is missing some. The repertoire consists of 150,000 to 200,000 clones, with roughly four fifths occurring once and the leading ten covering 1.5% to 2%. V gave up 5 bases and J gave up 0 bases, with 18 bases separating them. This CDR3 spans 17 amino acids. CDR1 is SGHTA, CDR2 FQGNSA, per germline. The receptor was isolated from a middle-aged man in good health and CMV-seronegative. The sequenced sample was PBMCs. This chain links TRBV7-2 with TRBJ2-3, with TRBD2 as a possible D gene (6 bases). The CDR3 loop reads CASSRKWGGMSTDTQYF. DNA for the CDR3: TGTGCCAGCAGCCGCAAATGGGGCGGGATGAGCACAGATACGCAGTATTTT.